This T cell receptor (beta chain) originates from a study of CD8 T cells in ankylosing spondylitis. Study-wide points: Disease-linked clones, CD8+, were relatively rare in peripheral blood. In reactive arthritis synovial fluid and blood, some motif variants had been reported before. A TCR beta motif of 7 to 9 highly homologous variants seemed to mark ankylosing spondylitis blood. Matched ankylosing spondylitis synovial fluid reportedly showed significant enrichment of disease-linked clones.

TCRdb fed the 5' RACE reads into MiXCR, producing one record per CDR3 protein. The sample gives hundreds of thousands of distinct CDR3 sequences, approximately 30% of which show up once; around 4.4% is in the top ten. This clonotype has a count of ten or more. Antigen unknown. The CDR3 consists of 14 residues. Germline V gene lookup returns CDR1 SGHVS and CDR2 FQNEAQ. Deletions cut 5 bases from V and 4 bases from J, with 13 bases between. This chain links TRBV7-8 with TRBJ2-3; D is ambiguous. Sequenced input: blood, either unsorted or a sorted T cell fraction (not recorded which). The source is a male donor with ankylosing spondylitis or in good health (not recorded which). The CDR3, as DNA: TGTGCCAGCAGCCTGGGCATTGGGGCAGATACGCAGTATTTT. Amino acid sequence: CASSLGIGADTQYF.